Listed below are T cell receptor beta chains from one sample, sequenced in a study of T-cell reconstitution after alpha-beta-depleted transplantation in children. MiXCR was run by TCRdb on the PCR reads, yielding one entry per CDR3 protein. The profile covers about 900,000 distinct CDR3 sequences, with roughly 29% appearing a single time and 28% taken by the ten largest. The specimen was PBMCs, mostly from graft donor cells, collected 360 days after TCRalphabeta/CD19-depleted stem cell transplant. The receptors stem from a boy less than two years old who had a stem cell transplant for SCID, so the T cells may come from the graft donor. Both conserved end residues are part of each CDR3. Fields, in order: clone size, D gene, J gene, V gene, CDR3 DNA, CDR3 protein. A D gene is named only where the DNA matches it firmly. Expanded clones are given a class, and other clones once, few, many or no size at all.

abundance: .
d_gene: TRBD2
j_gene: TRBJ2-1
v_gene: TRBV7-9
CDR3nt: TGTGCCAGCAGCTTAGGTCCTAGCGGGGGCTTGTATGAGCAGTTCTTC
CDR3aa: CASSLGPSGGLYEQFF

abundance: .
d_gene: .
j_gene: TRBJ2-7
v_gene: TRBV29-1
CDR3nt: TGCAGCGTTAGGGAACAGCCCTACGAGCAGTACTTC
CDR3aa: CSVREQPYEQYF

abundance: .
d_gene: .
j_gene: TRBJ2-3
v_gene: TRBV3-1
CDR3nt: TGTGCCAGCAGCCAAGCTGGGACATATGGAGATACGCAGTATTTT
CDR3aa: CASSQAGTYGDTQYF

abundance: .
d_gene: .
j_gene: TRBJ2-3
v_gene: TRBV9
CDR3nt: TGTGCCAGCAGCGTAGAGGGCTCCTGGGGGGATACGCAGTATTTT
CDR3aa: CASSVEGSWGDTQYF

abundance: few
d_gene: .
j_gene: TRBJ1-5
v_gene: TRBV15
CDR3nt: TGTGCCACCAGCAGGGACCGTGGGGGTTGGAGCAATCAGCCCCAGCATTTT
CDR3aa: CATSRDRGGWSNQPQHF

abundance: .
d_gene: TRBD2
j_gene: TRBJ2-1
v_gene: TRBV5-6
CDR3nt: TGTGCCAGCAGTCCCCTAGCGGGCCCCTACAATGAGCAGTTCTTC
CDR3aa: CASSPLAGPYNEQFF

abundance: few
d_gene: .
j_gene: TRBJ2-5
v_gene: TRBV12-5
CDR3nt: TGTGCTAGTGGTTTGTCCTTGGGTACCCAGTACTTC
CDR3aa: CASGLSLGTQYF

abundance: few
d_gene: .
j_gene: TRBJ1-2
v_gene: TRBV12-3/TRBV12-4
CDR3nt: TGTGCCAGCAGCCCCCGGGTGGGGGGGTACTATGGCTACACCTTC
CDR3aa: CASSPRVGGYYGYTF

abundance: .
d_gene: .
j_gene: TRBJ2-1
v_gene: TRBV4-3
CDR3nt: TGCGCCACCTCGGAAGGGCCATACAATGAGCAGTTCTTC
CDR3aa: CATSEGPYNEQFF

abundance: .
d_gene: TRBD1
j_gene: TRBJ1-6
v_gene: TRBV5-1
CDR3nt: TGCGCCAGCAGCTTTCGGGACAGCTATTCACCCCTCCACTTT
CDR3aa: CASSFRDSYSPLHF

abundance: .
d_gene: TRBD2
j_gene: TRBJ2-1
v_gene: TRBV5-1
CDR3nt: TGCGCCAGCAGACTAGCGGGGGCCACGAATGAGCAGTTCTTC
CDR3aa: CASRLAGATNEQFF

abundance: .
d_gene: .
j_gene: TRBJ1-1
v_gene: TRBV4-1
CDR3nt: TGCGCCAGCAGCCCCCCCGGGGAGGGAGGGACTGAAGCTTTCTTT
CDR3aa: CASSPPGEGGTEAFF

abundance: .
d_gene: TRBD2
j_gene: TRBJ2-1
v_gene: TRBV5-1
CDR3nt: TGCGCCAGCAGCTTGGGTCAAGCGGGGGTTAGGAATGAGCAGTTCTTC
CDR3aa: CASSLGQAGVRNEQFF

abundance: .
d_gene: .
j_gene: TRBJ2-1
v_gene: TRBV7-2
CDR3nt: TGTGCCAGCAGCTGGGGAAGCCGACCTGACAATGAGCAGTTCTTC
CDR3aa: CASSWGSRPDNEQFF

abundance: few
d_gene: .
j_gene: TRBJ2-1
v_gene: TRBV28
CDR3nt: TGTGCCACCGACCCCCTAGGGAACAATGAGCAGTTCTTC
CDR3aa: CATDPLGNNEQFF

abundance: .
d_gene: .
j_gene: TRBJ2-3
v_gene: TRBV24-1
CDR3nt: TGTGCCACCAGTGGGTCGCTGCACACAGATACGCAGTATTTT
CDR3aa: CATSGSLHTDTQYF

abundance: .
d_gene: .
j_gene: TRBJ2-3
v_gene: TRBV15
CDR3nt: TGTGCCACCACCTCAACTTCGATGGGAGATACGCAGTATTTT
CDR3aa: CATTSTSMGDTQYF

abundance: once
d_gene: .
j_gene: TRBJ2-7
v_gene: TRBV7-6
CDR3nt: TGTGCCAGCAGCTTAAAAATCGGGATAACCCAAACTTACGAGCAGTACTTC
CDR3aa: CASSLKIGITQTYEQYF

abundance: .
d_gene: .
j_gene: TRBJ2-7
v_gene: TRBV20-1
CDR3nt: TGCAGTGCTAGAGATCCCCTCTCCTACGAGCAGTACTTC
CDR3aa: CSARDPLSYEQYF

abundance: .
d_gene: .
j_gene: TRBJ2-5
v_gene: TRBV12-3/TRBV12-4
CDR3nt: TGTGCCAGCAGTTTCGGGTTTCATCAAGAGACCCAGTACTTC
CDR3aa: CASSFGFHQETQYF

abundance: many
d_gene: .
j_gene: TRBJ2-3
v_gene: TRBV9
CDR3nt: TGTGCCAGCACCCGGGGCGGGGCAGATACGCAGTATTTT
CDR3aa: CASTRGGADTQYF

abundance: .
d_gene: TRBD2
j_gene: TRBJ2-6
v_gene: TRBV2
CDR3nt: TGTGCCAGCACTAGCGGGGGGTACTCTGGGGCCAACGTCCTGACTTTC
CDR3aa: CASTSGGYSGANVLTF

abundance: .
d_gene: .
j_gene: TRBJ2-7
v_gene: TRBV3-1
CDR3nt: TGTGCCAGACGGAGTGGCTCCTACGAGCAGTACTTC
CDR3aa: CARRSGSYEQYF

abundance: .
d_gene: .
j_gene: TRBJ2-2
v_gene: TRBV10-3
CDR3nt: TGTGCCATCAGTCATGGTGTGGGGGCCCTCACCGGGGAGCTGTTTTTT
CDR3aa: CAISHGVGALTGELFF

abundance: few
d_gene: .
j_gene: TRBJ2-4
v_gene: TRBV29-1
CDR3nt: TGCAGCGTTGAAGATATCGGGGTCCGGGGCCTAAACATTCAGTACTTC
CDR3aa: CSVEDIGVRGLNIQYF

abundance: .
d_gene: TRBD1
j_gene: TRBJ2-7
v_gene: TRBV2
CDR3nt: TGTGCCAGCAGGGAGGACAGGGGGGGCTACGAGCAGTACTTC
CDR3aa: CASREDRGGYEQYF

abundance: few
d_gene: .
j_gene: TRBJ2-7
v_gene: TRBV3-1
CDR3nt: TGTGCCAGCAGGTCGTATGGGGCCTCCTACGAGCAGTACTTC
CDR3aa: CASRSYGASYEQYF

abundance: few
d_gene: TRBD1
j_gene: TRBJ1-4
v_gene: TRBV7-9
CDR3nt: TGTGCCAGCAGCTGGGGACAGACCAATGAAAAACTGTTTTTT
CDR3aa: CASSWGQTNEKLFF

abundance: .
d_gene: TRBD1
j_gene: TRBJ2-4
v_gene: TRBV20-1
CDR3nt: TGCAGTGCTCCTAGCGCGGACAGGGTCGCCAAAAACATTCAGTACTTC
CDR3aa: CSAPSADRVAKNIQYF

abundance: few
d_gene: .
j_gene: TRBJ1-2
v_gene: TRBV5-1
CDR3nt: TGCGCCAGCAGCTTGGAGGGTCACCGAGGCTATGGCTACACCTTC
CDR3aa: CASSLEGHRGYGYTF

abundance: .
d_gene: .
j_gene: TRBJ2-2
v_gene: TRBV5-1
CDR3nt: TGCGCCAGCAGCTTGGCCGGGGGCCGTAACACCGGGGAGCTGTTTTTT
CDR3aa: CASSLAGGRNTGELFF

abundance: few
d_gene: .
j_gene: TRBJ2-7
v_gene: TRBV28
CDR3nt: TGTGCCAGCACCGCGGGGGGACAGGGCCCATCAGCCGAGCAGTACTTC
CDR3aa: CASTAGGQGPSAEQYF

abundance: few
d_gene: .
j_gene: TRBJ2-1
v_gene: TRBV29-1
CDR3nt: TGCAGCGTTGTCCGGGGGCAGGGGCATGAGCAGTTCTTC
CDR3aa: CSVVRGQGHEQFF

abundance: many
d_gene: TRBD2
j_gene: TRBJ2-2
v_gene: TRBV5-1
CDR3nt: TGCGCCAGCAGCTCAGGACTAGCCGGGGAGCTGTTTTTT
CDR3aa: CASSSGLAGELFF

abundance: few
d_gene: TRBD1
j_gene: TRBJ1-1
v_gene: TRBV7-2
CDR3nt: TGTGCCAGCAGCTTAGCCGGGACAGGGCATTCGGAAGCTTTCTTT
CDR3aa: CASSLAGTGHSEAFF

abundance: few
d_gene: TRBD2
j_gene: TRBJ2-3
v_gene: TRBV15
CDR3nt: TGTGCCACCAGCAGAGCCTCACGGGGGGGCGAAGATACGCAGTATTTT
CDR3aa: CATSRASRGGEDTQYF

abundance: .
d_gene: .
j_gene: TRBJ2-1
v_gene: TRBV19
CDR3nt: TGTGCCAGTAAAAGATCGAGCTCCTACAATGAGCAGTTCTTC
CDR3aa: CASKRSSSYNEQFF

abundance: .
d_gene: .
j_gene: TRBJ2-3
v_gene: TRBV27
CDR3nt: TGTGCCAGCGGGGGACTCCGAAGCACAGATACGCAGTATTTT
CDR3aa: CASGGLRSTDTQYF

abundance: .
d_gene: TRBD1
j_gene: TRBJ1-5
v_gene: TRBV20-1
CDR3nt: TGCAGTGCTAGAGTCGGACAGGGGGCGTATCAGCCCCAGCATTTT
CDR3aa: CSARVGQGAYQPQHF